These T cell receptor beta chains were read from a single sample in a study of cytomegalovirus exposure and HLA in healthy donors. Assay used: immunoSEQ multiplex PCR; TCRdb lists only in-frame clones, some missing. This table holds about 34,000 clones. Sequencing was performed on PBMCs. These receptors originate from a human donor in good health. Each CDR3 is given with its conserved first and last residue. D genes are given only for firm matches.

v_call	d_call	j_call	cdr3_nt	cdr3_aa
TRBV5-1	NA	TRBJ1-2	TGCGCCAGCAGCTTGGACGGGGTGGCCGGCTACACCTTC	CASSLDGVAGYTF
TRBV9	NA	TRBJ2-2	TGTGCCAGCAGCGTAGCACACGACACCGGGGAGCTGTTTTTT	CASSVAHDTGELFF
TRBV28	NA	TRBJ1-3	TGTGCCAGCAGTTTACGGGGAAGGGGGATCTCTGGAAACACCATATATTTT	CASSLRGRGISGNTIYF
TRBV6-1	TRBD2	TRBJ2-7	TGTGCCAGCAGTGAACAGGGAGGGTACGAGCAGTACTTC	CASSEQGGYEQYF
TRBV2	TRBD1	TRBJ1-3	TGTGCCATCGGCAGGGGGCAAGGCATATATTTT	CAIGRGQGIYF
TRBV18	NA	TRBJ1-5	TGTGCCAGCCAGCAGGGCAATCAGCCCCAGCATTTT	CASQQGNQPQHF
TRBV9	NA	TRBJ1-6	TGTGCCAGCAGCCCTCTCCCAGGGGCGACTAATTCACCCCTCCACTTT	CASSPLPGATNSPLHF
TRBV21-1	NA	TRBJ1-1	TGTGCCGGCGAGACAGGGATCCACACTGAAGCTTTCTTT	CAGETGIHTEAFF
TRBV2	NA	TRBJ1-3	TGTGCCAGCAGTGTCGCCGGACATTTCTCTGGAAACACCATATATTTT	CASSVAGHFSGNTIYF
TRBV7-2	TRBD1	TRBJ1-2	TGTGCCAGCAGCCCCCGACAGGGGGCCGTCTATGGCTACACCTTC	CASSPRQGAVYGYTF
TRBV30	TRBD1	TRBJ1-1	TGTGCCTGGAGTCTAACTACCAGGGGGAAAGCTTTCTTT	CAWSLTTRGKAFF
TRBV9	NA	TRBJ2-7	TGTGCCAGCAGCGTCGGGACAACCTACGAGCAGTACTTC	CASSVGTTYEQYF
TRBV18	NA	TRBJ1-1	TGTGCCAGCTCACCAACTTTAGCGGGGGCAACTGAAGCTTTCTTT	CASSPTLAGATEAFF
TRBV4-1	TRBD1	TRBJ1-2	TGCGCCAGCAGCCATACTAACAGGGGTGTAGGTGGCTACACCTTC	CASSHTNRGVGGYTF
TRBV5-1	TRBD1	TRBJ2-6	TGCGCCAGCAGCGGGACAGGGGGCGCGGGAGGGGCCAACGTCCTGACTTTC	CASSGTGGAGGANVLTF
TRBV10-2	NA	TRBJ2-3	TGCGCCACCTCACAAGATACGCAGTATTTT	CATSQDTQYF
TRBV19	NA	TRBJ1-1	TGTGCCAGTAGAATCGGGGGGGCTGAAGCTTTCTTT	CASRIGGAEAFF
TRBV7-9	NA	TRBJ2-7	TGTGCCAGCAGCTTACGTAGCTACGAGCAGTACTTC	CASSLRSYEQYF
TRBV5-4	TRBD1	TRBJ1-1	TGTGCCAGCAGCTTGTTACAGGGGATGAACACTGAAGCTTTCTTT	CASSLLQGMNTEAFF
TRBV29-1	NA	TRBJ2-3	TGCAGCGTTACAGGGAACACAGATACGCAGTATTTT	CSVTGNTDTQYF
TRBV27	NA	TRBJ2-1	TGTGCCAGCAGGGCAGGGGGGCCGCAGTTCTTC	CASRAGGPQFF
TRBV6-5	TRBD2	TRBJ2-1	TGTGCCAGCAGTTTAGGGACTAGCGGGGGAATTGAGCAGTTCTTC	CASSLGTSGGIEQFF
TRBV30	NA	TRBJ1-1	TGTGCCTGGAGTGTAAGCGGCCCGGGGGAAGCTTTCTTT	CAWSVSGPGEAFF
TRBV5-1	TRBD1	TRBJ1-1	TGCGCCAGCAGCTTGGAGGGGGCGCGCACTGAAGCTTTCTTT	CASSLEGARTEAFF
TRBV30	TRBD1	TRBJ1-2	TGTGCCTGGAGGCGGACAGGGGGGCTTGGCTACACCTTC	CAWRRTGGLGYTF
TRBV30	TRBD2	TRBJ2-7	TGTGCCTGGAGTGTACTCCTAGCGGGGTACGAGCAGTACTTC	CAWSVLLAGYEQYF
TRBV2	NA	TRBJ1-4	TGTGCCAGCAGTGGGAGGACAGCGGGGGGAAAACTGTTTTTT	CASSGRTAGGKLFF
TRBV30	NA	TRBJ1-1	TGTGCCTGGAGTGTGTCACAGGGCCAACACGAAGCTTTCTTT	CAWSVSQGQHEAFF
TRBV10-2	TRBD1	TRBJ2-5	TGCGCCAGCAGGGGGACAGGGAAAGAGACCCAGTACTTC	CASRGTGKETQYF
TRBV28	TRBD1	TRBJ1-2	TGTGCCAGCAGTCAACCGGGACAGGGGGCCTATGGCTACACCTTC	CASSQPGQGAYGYTF
TRBV30	TRBD1	TRBJ1-5	TGTGCCTGGAGTGAAGTTAATTGGGACAGGAAGAATCAGCCCCAGCATTTT	CAWSEVNWDRKNQPQHF
TRBV6-6	TRBD1	TRBJ2-7	TGTGCCAGCAGTTACGTCGGGACAGGGTTCTACGAGCAGTACTTC	CASSYVGTGFYEQYF
TRBV28	NA	TRBJ1-1	TGTGCCAGCAGTCTACAGGGACCTGAAGCTTTCTTT	CASSLQGPEAFF
TRBV5-4	TRBD2	TRBJ2-5	TGTGCCAGCAGCACCCGGACTAGCGGACAAGAGACCCAGTACTTC	CASSTRTSGQETQYF
TRBV6-5	TRBD1	TRBJ2-7	TGTGCCAGCAGGGACAGGGTTACCTACGAGCAGTACTTC	CASRDRVTYEQYF
TRBV13	NA	TRBJ1-2	TGTGCCAGCAGCCTTAGGGGGAACTATGGCTACACCTTC	CASSLRGNYGYTF
TRBV18	NA	TRBJ1-1	TGTGCCAGCTCACCAGAGGATGACGAAGCTTTCTTT	CASSPEDDEAFF
TRBV28	TRBD1	TRBJ1-2	TGTGCCAGCAGTCCAGACAGGGCCCGTGGCTACACCTTC	CASSPDRARGYTF
TRBV9	TRBD1	TRBJ1-6	TGTGCCAGCAGGCGTAGCGGGCAGGGGGCAGAAACCCTCCACTTT	CASRRSGQGAETLHF
TRBV5-1	TRBD1	TRBJ1-1	TGCGCCAGCAGCCCCCGACAGGGGGTACCTGAAGCTTTCTTT	CASSPRQGVPEAFF
TRBV28	NA	TRBJ2-5	TGTGCCAGCAGTTCCCCCAAGGCAGGCGCAAGGCAGACCCAGTACTTC	CASSSPKAGARQTQYF
TRBV5-1	TRBD2	TRBJ2-5	TGCGCCAGCAGCTTGGATAGCGGGGGGGCCTGGGAGACCCAGTACTTC	CASSLDSGGAWETQYF
TRBV2	TRBD1	TRBJ2-7	TGTGCCAGCGCAAGGGACAGCTCCTACGAGCAGTACTTC	CASARDSSYEQYF
TRBV7-3	NA	TRBJ1-2	TGTGCCAGCAGCTTAAACTCGGCAGGGTCTAACTATGGCTACACCTTC	CASSLNSAGSNYGYTF
TRBV9	NA	TRBJ2-1	TGTGCCAGCACCAGCGCCTACAATGAGCAGTTCTTC	CASTSAYNEQFF
TRBV9	NA	TRBJ1-1	TGTGCCAGCAGCGTAGATCAGGGTATGAACACTGAAGCTTTCTTT	CASSVDQGMNTEAFF
TRBV7-3	NA	TRBJ2-2	TGTGCCAGCAGCTCCAGGATCACCGGGGAGCTGTTTTTT	CASSSRITGELFF
TRBV7-9	NA	TRBJ2-5	TGTGCCAGCAGCCCGGGGGAGACCCAGTACTTC	CASSPGETQYF
TRBV27	TRBD1	TRBJ1-1	TGTGCCAGCAGTGAGTCAGGGGGGAGCACTGAAGCTTTCTTT	CASSESGGSTEAFF
TRBV19	TRBD1	TRBJ1-1	TGTGCCAGTTTGGGACAGGGAGCAACTGAAGCTTTCTTT	CASLGQGATEAFF
TRBV18	TRBD1	TRBJ1-3	TGTGCCAGCTCACGAGGGGGCAGTGGAACTGGAAACACCATATATTTT	CASSRGGSGTGNTIYF
TRBV18	NA	TRBJ1-1	TGTGCCAGCTCACCCTTAGGAGGGGACACTGAAGCTTTCTTT	CASSPLGGDTEAFF
TRBV28	NA	TRBJ1-5	TGTGCCACCACCTTGGGGGGGACACGACAGCCCCAGCATTTT	CATTLGGTRQPQHF
TRBV5-4	TRBD2	TRBJ2-5	TGTGCCAGCAGCTTGGGAGCGGGGGGGCATGAGACCCAGTACTTC	CASSLGAGGHETQYF
TRBV5-1	NA	TRBJ1-2	TGCGCCAGCAGCTCCGAAGGGGGCTATGGCTACACCTTC	CASSSEGGYGYTF
TRBV5-4	NA	TRBJ2-2	TGTGCCAGCAGCTTGGATGTAGGGGGCGCGGGAACCGGGGAGCTGTTTTTT	CASSLDVGGAGTGELFF